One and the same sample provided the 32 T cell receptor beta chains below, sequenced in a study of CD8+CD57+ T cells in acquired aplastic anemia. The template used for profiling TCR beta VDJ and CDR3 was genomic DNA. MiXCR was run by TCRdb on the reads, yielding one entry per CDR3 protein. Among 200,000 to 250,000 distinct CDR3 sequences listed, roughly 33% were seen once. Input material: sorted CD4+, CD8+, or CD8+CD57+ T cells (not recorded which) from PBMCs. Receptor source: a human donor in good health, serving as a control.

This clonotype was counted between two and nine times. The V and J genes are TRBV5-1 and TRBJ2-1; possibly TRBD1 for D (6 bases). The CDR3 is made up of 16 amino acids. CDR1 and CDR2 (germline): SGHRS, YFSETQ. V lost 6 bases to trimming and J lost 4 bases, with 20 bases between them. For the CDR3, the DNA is TGCGCCAGCACCTGGCAGTCTGGGGGCGCTTACAATGAGCAGTTCTTC. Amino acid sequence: CASTWQSGGAYNEQFF.

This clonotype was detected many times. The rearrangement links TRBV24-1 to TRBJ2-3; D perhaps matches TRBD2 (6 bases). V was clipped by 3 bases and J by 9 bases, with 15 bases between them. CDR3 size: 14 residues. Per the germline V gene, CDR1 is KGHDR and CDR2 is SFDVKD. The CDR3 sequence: CATSDPSGAGTQYF. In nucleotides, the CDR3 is TGTGCCACCAGTGATCCCTCAGGTGCGGGGACGCAGTATTTT.

CDR3 sequence reads: CASSPSGGSNQPQHF. In DNA form, the CDR3 reads TGCGCCAGCAGCCCCTCCGGGGGCAGCAATCAGCCCCAGCATTTT. This sequence joins TRBV5-1 and TRBJ1-5, with D perhaps TRBD1 (6 bases). Trimming took off 4 bases at V and 1 base at J, with 12 bases between the two ends. The germline V gene encodes CDR1 SGHRS and CDR2 YFSETQ. This CDR3 is built from 15 residues.

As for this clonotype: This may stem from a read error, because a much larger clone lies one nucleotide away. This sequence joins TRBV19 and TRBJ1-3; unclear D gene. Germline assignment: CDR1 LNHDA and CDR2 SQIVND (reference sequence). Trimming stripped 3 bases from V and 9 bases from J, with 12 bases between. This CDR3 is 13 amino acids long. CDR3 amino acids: CASSIPERSTIYF. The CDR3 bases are TGTGCCAGTAGTATCCCCGAAAGAAGCACCATATATTTT.

The DNA for the CDR3 is TGTGCCTGGAGCCCATATCAGGACCGAAACTTCTATGGCTACACCTTC. Translation: CAWSPYQDRNFYGYTF. The V gene is TRBV30, the J gene TRBJ1-2; the D is unclear. Germline V gene lookup returns CDR1 GTSNPN and CDR2 SVGIG (reference sequence). The CDR3 runs to 16 residues. V dropped 3 bases and J dropped 4 bases, with 21 bases sitting between them.

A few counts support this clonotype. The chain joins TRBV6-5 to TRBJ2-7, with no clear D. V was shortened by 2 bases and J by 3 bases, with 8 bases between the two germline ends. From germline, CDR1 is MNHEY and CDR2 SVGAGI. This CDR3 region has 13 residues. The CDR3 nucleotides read TGTGCCAGCAGTTACAGAGACGGCTACGAGCAGTACTTC. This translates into CASSYRDGYEQYF.

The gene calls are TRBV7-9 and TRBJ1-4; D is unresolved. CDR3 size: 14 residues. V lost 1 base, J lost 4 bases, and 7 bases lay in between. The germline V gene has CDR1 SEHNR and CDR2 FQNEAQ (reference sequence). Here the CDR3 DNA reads TGTGCCAGCAGCTTAGGACTGATTAATGAAAAACTGTTTTTT. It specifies CASSLGLINEKLFF. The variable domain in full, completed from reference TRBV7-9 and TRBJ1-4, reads DTGVSQNPRHKITKRGQNVTFRCDPISEHNRLYWYRQTLGQGPEFLTYFQNEAQLEKSRLLSDRFSAERPKGSFSTLEIQRTEQGDSAMYLCASSLGLINEKLFFGSGTQLSVL.

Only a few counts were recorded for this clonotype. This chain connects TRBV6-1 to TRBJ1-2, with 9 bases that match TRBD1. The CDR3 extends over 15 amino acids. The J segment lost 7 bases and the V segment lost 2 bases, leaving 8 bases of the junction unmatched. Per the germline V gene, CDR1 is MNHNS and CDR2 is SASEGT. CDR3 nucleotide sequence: TGTGCCAGCAGTGAAAGGGAGGGACAGGGCGTTGGCTACACCTTC. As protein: CASSEREGQGVGYTF.

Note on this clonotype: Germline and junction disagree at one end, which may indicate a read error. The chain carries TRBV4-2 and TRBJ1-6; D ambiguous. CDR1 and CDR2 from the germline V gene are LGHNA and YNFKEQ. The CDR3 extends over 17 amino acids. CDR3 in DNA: TGTGCCGGCAGCCAAGATCTTGGAACACCTTATAATTCACCCCTCCACTTT. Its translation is CAGSQDLGTPYNSPLHF.

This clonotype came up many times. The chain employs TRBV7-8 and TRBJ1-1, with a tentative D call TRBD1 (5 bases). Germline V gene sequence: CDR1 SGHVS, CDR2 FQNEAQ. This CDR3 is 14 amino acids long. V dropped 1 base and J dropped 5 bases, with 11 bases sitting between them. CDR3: CASSLVAGRTEAFF. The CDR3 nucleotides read TGTGCCAGCAGCTTAGTTGCAGGGAGAACTGAAGCTTTCTTT.

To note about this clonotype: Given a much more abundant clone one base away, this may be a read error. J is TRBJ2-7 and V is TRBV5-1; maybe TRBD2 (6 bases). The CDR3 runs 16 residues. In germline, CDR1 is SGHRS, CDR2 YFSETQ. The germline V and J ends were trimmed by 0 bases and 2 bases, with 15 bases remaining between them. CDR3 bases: TGCGCCAGCAGCTTGGTCGTAACTAGCAACCCCTACGAGCAGTACTTC. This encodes CASSLVVTSNPYEQYF.

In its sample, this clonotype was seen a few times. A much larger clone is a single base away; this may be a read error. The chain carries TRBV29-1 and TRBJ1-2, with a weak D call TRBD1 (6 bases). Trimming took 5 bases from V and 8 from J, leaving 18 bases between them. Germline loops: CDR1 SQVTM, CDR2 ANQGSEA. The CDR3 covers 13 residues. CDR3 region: CSVTIRGGGGYTF. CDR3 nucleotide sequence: TGCAGCGTTACAATAAGGGGGGGGGGAGGCTACACCTTC.

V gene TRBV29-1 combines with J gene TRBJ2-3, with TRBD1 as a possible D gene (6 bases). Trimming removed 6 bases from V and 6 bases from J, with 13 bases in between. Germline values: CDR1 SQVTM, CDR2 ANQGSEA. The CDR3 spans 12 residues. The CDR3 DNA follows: TGCAGCGTGGGGGAGCAGGGGGATACGCAGTATTTT. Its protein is CSVGEQGDTQYF.

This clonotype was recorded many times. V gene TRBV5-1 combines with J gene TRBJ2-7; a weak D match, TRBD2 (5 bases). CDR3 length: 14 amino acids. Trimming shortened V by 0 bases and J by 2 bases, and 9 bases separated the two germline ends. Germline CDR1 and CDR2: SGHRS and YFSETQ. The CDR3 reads CASSLDGEPYEQYF. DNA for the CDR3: TGCGCCAGCAGCTTGGACGGGGAACCCTACGAGCAGTACTTC.

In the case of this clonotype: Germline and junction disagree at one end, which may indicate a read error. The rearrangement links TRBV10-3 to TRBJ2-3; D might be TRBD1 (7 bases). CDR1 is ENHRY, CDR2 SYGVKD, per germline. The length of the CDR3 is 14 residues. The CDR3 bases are TGTGCCACCCGCACTGCAGGAGGGACAGATATGCAGTATTTT. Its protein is CATRTAGGTDMQYF.

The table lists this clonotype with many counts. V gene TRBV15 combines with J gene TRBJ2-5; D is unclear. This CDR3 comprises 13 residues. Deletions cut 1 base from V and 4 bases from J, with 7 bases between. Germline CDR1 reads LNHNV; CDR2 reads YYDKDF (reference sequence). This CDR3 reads CATSRAYLETQYF. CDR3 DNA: TGTGCCACCAGCAGAGCTTACCTAGAGACCCAGTACTTC. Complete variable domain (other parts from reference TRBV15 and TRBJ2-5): DAMVIQNPRYQVTQFGKPVTLSCSQTLNHNVMYWYQQKSSQAPKLLFHYYDKDFNNEADTPDNFQSRRPNTSFCFLDIRSPGLGDTAMYLCATSRAYLETQYFGPGTRLLVL.

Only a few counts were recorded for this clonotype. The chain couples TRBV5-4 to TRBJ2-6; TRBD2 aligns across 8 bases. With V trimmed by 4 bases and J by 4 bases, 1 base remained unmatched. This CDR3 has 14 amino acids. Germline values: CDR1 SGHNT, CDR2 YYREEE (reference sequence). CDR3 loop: CASSREGGANVLTF. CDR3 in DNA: TGTGCCAGCAGCCGGGAGGGGGGGGCCAACGTCCTGACTTTC.

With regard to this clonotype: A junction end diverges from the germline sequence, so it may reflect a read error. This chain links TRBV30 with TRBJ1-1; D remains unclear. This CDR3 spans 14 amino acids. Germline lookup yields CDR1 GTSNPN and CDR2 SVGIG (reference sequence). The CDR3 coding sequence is TGTGCCTGGAGTATTCTCGGGTTGAACACTGAAGTTTTCTTT. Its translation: CAWSILGLNTEVFF.

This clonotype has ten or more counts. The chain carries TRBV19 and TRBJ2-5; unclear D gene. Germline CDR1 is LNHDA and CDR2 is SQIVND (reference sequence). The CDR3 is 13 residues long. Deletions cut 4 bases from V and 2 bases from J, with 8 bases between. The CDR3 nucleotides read TGTGCCAGTAGTACAACACCACAAGAGACCCAGTACTTC. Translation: CASSTTPQETQYF.

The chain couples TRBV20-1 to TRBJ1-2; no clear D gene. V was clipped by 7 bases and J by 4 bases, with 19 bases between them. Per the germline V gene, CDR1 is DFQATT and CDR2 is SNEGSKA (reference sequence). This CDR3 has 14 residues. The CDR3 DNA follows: TGCAGTGTTCAGTTGGGCGGGGTGGGCTATGGCTACACCTTC. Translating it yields CSVQLGGVGYGYTF.

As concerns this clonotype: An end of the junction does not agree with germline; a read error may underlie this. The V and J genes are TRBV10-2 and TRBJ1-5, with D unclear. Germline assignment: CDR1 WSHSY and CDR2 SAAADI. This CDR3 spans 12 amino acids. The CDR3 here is CASCYVNQPQHF. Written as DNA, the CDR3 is TGTGCCAGCTGTTACGTTAATCAGCCCCAGCATTTT.

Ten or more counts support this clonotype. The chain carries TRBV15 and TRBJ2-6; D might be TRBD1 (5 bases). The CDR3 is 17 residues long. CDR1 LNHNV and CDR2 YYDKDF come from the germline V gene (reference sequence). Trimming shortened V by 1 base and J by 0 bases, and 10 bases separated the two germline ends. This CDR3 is CATSRGTGTSGANVLTF. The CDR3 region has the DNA TGTGCCACCAGCAGAGGCACAGGAACCTCTGGGGCCAACGTCCTGACTTTC.

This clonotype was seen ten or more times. CDR3 region: CASSFSRQGVGDGYTF. The CDR3 DNA follows: TGTGCCAGCAGCTTTTCCAGACAGGGGGTAGGGGATGGCTACACCTTC. V usage is TRBV7-8 and J usage is TRBJ1-2, with 9 nucleotides matching TRBD1. The CDR3 is 16 residues long. V trimming: 3 bases; J trimming: 6 bases; junction bases outside the gene matches: 11. Per germline, CDR1 SGHVS and CDR2 FQNEAQ. Together with reference TRBV7-8 and TRBJ1-2, the CDR3 gives the full variable domain: GAGVSQSPRYKVAKRGQDVALRCDPISGHVSLFWYQQALGQGPEFLTYFQNEAQLDKSGLPSDRFFAERPEGSVSTLKIQRTQQEDSAVYLCASSFSRQGVGDGYTFGSGTRLTVV.

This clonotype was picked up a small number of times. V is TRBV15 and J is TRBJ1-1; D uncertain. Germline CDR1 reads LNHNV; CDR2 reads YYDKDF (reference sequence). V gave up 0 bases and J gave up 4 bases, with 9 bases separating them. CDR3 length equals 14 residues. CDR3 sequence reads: CATSRDPGITEAFF. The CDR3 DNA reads TGTGCCACCAGCAGAGATCCGGGGATCACTGAAGCTTTCTTT.

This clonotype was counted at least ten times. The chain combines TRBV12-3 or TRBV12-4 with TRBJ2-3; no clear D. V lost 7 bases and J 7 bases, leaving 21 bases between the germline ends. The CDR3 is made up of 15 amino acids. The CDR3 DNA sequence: TGTGCCAGCATGCCAACCCGTCGCGTGACGAATACGCAGTATTTT. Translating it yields CASMPTRRVTNTQYF.

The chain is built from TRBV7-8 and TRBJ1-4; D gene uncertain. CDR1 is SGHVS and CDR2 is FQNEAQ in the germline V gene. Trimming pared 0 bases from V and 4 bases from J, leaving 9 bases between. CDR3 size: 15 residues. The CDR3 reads CASSLAGFGNEKLFF. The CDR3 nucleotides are TGTGCCAGCAGCTTAGCGGGATTTGGTAATGAAAAACTGTTTTTT.

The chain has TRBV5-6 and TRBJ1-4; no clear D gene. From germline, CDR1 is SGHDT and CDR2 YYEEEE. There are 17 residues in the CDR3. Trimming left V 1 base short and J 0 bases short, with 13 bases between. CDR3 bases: TGTGCCAGCAGCTTGTGGCTAACCACAGCAACTAATGAAAAACTGTTTTTT. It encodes CASSLWLTTATNEKLFF.

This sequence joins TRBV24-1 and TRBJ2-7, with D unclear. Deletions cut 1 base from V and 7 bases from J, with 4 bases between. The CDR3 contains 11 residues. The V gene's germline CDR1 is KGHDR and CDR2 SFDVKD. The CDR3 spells CATSDFAEQYF. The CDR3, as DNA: TGTGCCACCAGTGATTTTGCAGAGCAGTACTTC.

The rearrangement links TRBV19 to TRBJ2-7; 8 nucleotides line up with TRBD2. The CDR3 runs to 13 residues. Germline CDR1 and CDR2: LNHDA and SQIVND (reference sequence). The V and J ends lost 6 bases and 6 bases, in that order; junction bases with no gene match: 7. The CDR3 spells CASSSGTRSEQYF. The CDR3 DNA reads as TGTGCCAGTAGCTCCGGGACTAGAAGCGAGCAGTACTTC.

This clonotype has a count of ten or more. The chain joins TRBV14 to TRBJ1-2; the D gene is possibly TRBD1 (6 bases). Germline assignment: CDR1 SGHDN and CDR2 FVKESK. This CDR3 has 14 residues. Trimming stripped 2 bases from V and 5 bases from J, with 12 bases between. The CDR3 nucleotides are TGTGCCAGCAGCCAAATGACAGGCGGTTATGGCTACACCTTC. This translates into CASSQMTGGYGYTF.

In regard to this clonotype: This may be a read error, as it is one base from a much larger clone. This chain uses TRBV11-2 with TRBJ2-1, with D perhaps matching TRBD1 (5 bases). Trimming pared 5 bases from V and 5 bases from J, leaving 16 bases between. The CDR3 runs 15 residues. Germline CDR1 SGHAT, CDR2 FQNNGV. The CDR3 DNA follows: TGTGCCAGCAGCCATTGGGCAGGGTTTGACAATGAGCAGTTCTTC. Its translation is CASSHWAGFDNEQFF.

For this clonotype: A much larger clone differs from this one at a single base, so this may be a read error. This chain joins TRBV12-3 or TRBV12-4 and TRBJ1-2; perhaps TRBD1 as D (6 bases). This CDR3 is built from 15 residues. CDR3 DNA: TGTGCCGGCAGTTCAACGGGCCAGGGGATTCGTGGCTACACCTTC. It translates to CAGSSTGQGIRGYTF.